This TCR beta chain was retrieved from a study of CD4 and CD8 cells across lung adenocarcinoma regions. TCRdb passed the PCR reads through MiXCR, listing each CDR3 protein once. This table holds about 20,000 distinct CDR3 sequences, less than 70% found once. Germline CDR1 is MNHEY and CDR2 is SMNVEV (reference sequence). Trimming left V 9 bases short and J 11 bases short, with 28 bases between. The CDR3 loop spans 15 amino acids. Sequencing was performed on CD8+ T cells from the center of a lung tumor. This receptor was taken from a female donor with lung adenocarcinoma. The CD4 and CD8 labels of this study may be unreliable. The J gene is TRBJ2-5, the V gene TRBV27, with a tentative D call TRBD2 (6 bases). The CDR3 sequence: CARGRGDRGPDTQYF. The DNA for the CDR3 is TGTGCCAGGGGGCGCGGGGACCGGGGCCCAGATACGCAGTACTTC.